What follows are 26 T cell receptor beta chains derived from one specimen sequenced in a study of blood T cells in healthy people across ages. A J-beta primer mix and a sample-barcoded 5' primer were used in a second PCR of roughly 7 to 12 cycles. TCRdb re-analysed the 5' RACE reads in MiXCR, keeping a single row per CDR3 protein. The sample yields 800,000 to 950,000 distinct CDR3 sequences, 25% to 30% seen once. These same records also appear under a second study, on T cells of mothers and their children.

Sequencing was performed on blood. These receptors were taken from a woman aged 40-49 years in good health.

The genes are TRBV20-1 and TRBJ1-1; D call uncertain. Germline CDR1 reads DFQATT; CDR2 reads SNEGSKA (reference sequence). The V end lost 0 bases, the J end lost 3 bases, and 14 bases lay between the germline ends. This CDR3 spans 15 amino acids. DNA for the CDR3: TGCAGTGCTAGAGATCTAGACGGAAAACACACTGAAGCTTTCTTT. This codes for CSARDLDGKHTEAFF.

CDR3 DNA sequence: TGCAGTGCTAGAGTGGGCGGGGATGTCGGAGAGACCCAGTACTTC. This encodes CSARVGGDVGETQYF. The chain is built from TRBV20-1 and TRBJ2-5, with D perhaps matching TRBD2 (6 bases). V was shortened by 1 base and J by 4 bases, with 16 bases between the two germline ends. Per germline, CDR1 DFQATT and CDR2 SNEGSKA (reference sequence). There are 15 residues in the CDR3.

This clonotype was seen only a few times. The chain employs TRBV6-2 or TRBV6-3 and TRBJ2-1, with a possible D match to TRBD2 (7 bases). Between the trimmed V and J ends, which lost 6 bases and 3 bases, there was a span of 15 bases. CDR3 size: 15 residues. Germline V gives CDR1 MNHEY, CDR2 SVGEGT. CDR3 residues: CASSSPGGVYNEQFF. DNA of the CDR3: TGTGCCAGCAGCTCCCCGGGGGGCGTCTACAATGAGCAGTTCTTC.

This clonotype was detected many times. The V and J genes are TRBV10-3 and TRBJ2-3; perhaps TRBD1 as D (5 bases). CDR3 length: 14 amino acids. From germline, CDR1 is ENHRY and CDR2 SYGVKD. Trimming took off 4 bases at V and 0 bases at J, with 8 bases between the two ends. CDR3 in amino acids: CAISGGASTDTQYF. The CDR3 bases are TGTGCCATCAGTGGTGGGGCTAGCACAGATACGCAGTATTTT.

This clonotype was counted a few times. V is TRBV6-4 and J is TRBJ2-3; D not certain. The CDR3 has 13 residues. CDR1 and CDR2 from the germline V gene are MRHNA and SNTAGT. Trimming left V 3 bases short and J 6 bases short, with 10 bases between. CDR3 DNA: TGTGCCAGCAGTGAGGCCACGACGGATACGCAGTATTTT. Its protein product is CASSEATTDTQYF.

This clonotype was observed at least ten times. This chain connects TRBV18 to TRBJ2-7, with unresolved D. V lost 4 bases and J lost 0, with 10 bases in between. The length of the CDR3 is 14 residues. Germline V gene data show CDR1 as KGHSH and CDR2 as LQKENI. The CDR3 sequence: CASSRTAGSYEQYF. DNA of the CDR3: TGTGCCAGCTCACGGACGGCCGGCTCCTACGAGCAGTACTTC. Full variable domain (missing parts from reference TRBV18 and TRBJ2-7): NAGVMQNPRHLVRRRGQEARLRCSPMKGHSHVYWYRQLPEEGLKFMVYLQKENIIDESGMPKERFSAEFPKEGPSILRIQQVVRGDSAAYFCASSRTAGSYEQYFGPGTRLTVT.

The chain uses TRBV29-1 and TRBJ2-4; 9 nucleotides agree with TRBD2. The CDR3 runs 14 residues. The germline V gene encodes CDR1 SQVTM and CDR2 ANQGSEA. The junction had 3 bases not matched to a gene; V was cut back by 6 bases and J by 0 bases. CDR3 in DNA: TGCAGCGTACTAGCGGGTCTAGCCAAAAACATTCAGTACTTC. It encodes CSVLAGLAKNIQYF.

The V gene is TRBV27, the J gene TRBJ2-7; TRBD1 agrees at 8 bases. CDR1 MNHEY and CDR2 SMNVEV come from the germline V gene (reference sequence). This CDR3 is 15 amino acids long. The trim removed 3 bases at V and 5 bases at J, leaving 9 bases unmatched. CDR3 nucleotides: TGTGCCAGCAGTTTTCGGACAGGGTCCGCGGACGAGCAGTACTTC. Translated: CASSFRTGSADEQYF.

This clonotype has more than one count but fewer than ten. The rearrangement joins TRBV28 to TRBJ1-6; TRBD1 matches 7 bases. This CDR3 is built from 14 residues. The germline V gene has CDR1 MDHEN and CDR2 SYDVKM. Germline trimming cut 7 bases from V and 7 bases from J; bases unmatched to any gene: 7. The CDR3 reads CASNRQGPNSPLHF. Here the CDR3 DNA reads TGTGCCAGCAACAGACAGGGCCCGAATTCACCCCTCCACTTT.

There are many counts of this clonotype. This chain links TRBV6-2 or TRBV6-3 with TRBJ2-6; no clear D. This CDR3 comprises 15 residues. CDR1 and CDR2 (germline): MNHEY, SVGEGT. With 7 bases removed from V and 0 bases from J, the gap between germline ends came to 10 bases. The CDR3 DNA follows: TGTGCCAGCAACCACGGGCACTCTGGGGCCAACGTCCTGACTTTC. Translation: CASNHGHSGANVLTF.

This clonotype was seen at least ten times. This rearrangement joins TRBV3-1 to TRBJ2-1, with no clear D. The germline CDR1 and CDR2 sequences are LGHDT and YNNKEL (reference sequence). The CDR3 length is 14 residues. The V and J ends lost 4 bases and 6 bases respectively, with 13 bases between them. In DNA form, the CDR3 reads TGTGCCAGCAGCCGAACCTCTTTTGGCAATGAGCAGTTCTTC. Protein product: CASSRTSFGNEQFF.

This sequence joins TRBV28 and TRBJ1-5; no firm D call. The CDR3 runs 15 residues. In germline, CDR1 is MDHEN, CDR2 SYDVKM. V was clipped by 5 bases and J by 4 bases, with 15 bases between them. In DNA, the CDR3 is TGTGCCAGCAGTCCAGGCGGGCATAAGAATCAGCCCCAGCATTTT. This codes for CASSPGGHKNQPQHF.

This clonotype was observed a handful of times. The chain has TRBV10-3 and TRBJ2-1; TRBD2 aligns across 11 bases. The germline CDR1 and CDR2 sequences are ENHRY and SYGVKD. V trimming: 4 bases; J trimming: 3 bases; junction bases outside the gene matches: 2. The CDR3 runs to 15 residues. The CDR3, as DNA: TGTGCCATCAGTGGGGGGACTAGCGGCTACAATGAGCAGTTCTTC. Its protein is CAISGGTSGYNEQFF.

The rearrangement uses TRBV18 and TRBJ2-1, with TRBD2 matching over 9 bases. Germline V lookup: CDR1 KGHSH, CDR2 LQKENI. The CDR3 covers 16 residues. The V and J ends lost 0 bases and 6 bases, in that order; junction bases with no gene match: 6. The CDR3 DNA sequence: TGTGCCAGCTCACCACCATCTGGCGGGGGGGGCAATGAGCAGTTCTTC. Translated, it gives CASSPPSGGGGNEQFF.

The table lists this clonotype with a few counts. The V call is TRBV5-1, the J call TRBJ2-3; 10 bases fit TRBD2. The germline CDR1 and CDR2 sequences are SGHRS and YFSETQ. V was pared by 5 bases and J by 1 base, with 4 bases of the junction left unmatched. The CDR3 consists of 15 residues. CDR3 sequence (DNA): TGCGCCAGCAGACGTGGACTAGCGGGCACAGATACGCAGTATTTT. Translation gives CASRRGLAGTDTQYF. Combining the CDR3 with reference TRBV5-1 and TRBJ2-3 gives the whole variable domain KAGVTQTPRYLIKTRGQQVTLSCSPISGHRSVSWYQQTPGQGLQFLFEYFSETQRNKGNFPGRFSGRQFSNSRSEMNVSTLELGDSALYLCASRRGLAGTDTQYFGPGTRLTVL.

Many counts were recorded for this clonotype. This chain connects TRBV20-1 to TRBJ2-7; D may be TRBD1 (5 bases). The germline CDR1 and CDR2 sequences are DFQATT and SNEGSKA (reference sequence). V lost 0 bases and J lost 2, with 5 bases in between. The CDR3 spans 12 residues. CDR3 in amino acids: CSARETAYEQYF. As DNA, the CDR3 is TGCAGTGCTAGAGAGACAGCCTACGAGCAGTACTTC.

The genes are TRBV14 and TRBJ1-2, with a tentative D call TRBD1 (5 bases). CDR3 length: 14 amino acids. Trimming pared 1 base from V and 5 bases from J, leaving 11 bases between. Germline-derived CDR1 and CDR2 are SGHDN and FVKESK. CDR3 loop: CASSQVDSGYGYTF. CDR3 bases: TGTGCCAGCAGCCAAGTCGACAGCGGGTATGGCTACACCTTC.

Only one count was recorded for this clonotype. The junction differs from germline at one of its ends, possibly a read error. CDR3 coding DNA: TGTGCCGGCAGTCGTGCGGGGGAACACCAGCCCCAGCATTTT. This translates into CAGSRAGEHQPQHF. The V gene is TRBV13, the J gene TRBJ1-5, with D perhaps matching TRBD1 (5 bases). CDR3 size: 14 residues. CDR1 and CDR2 (germline): PRHDT, FYEKMQ (reference sequence).

The chain carries TRBV6-2 or TRBV6-3 and TRBJ2-1; 8 nucleotides align to TRBD1. CDR1 MNHEY and CDR2 SVGEGT come from the germline V gene. The CDR3 contains 13 residues. V dropped 7 bases and J dropped 4; count of bases not matched to a gene: 3. This chain's CDR3 is CASIGQGYNEQFF. In nucleotides, the CDR3 is TGTGCCAGCATTGGACAGGGATACAATGAGCAGTTCTTC.

The rearrangement joins TRBV7-9 to TRBJ1-2; D remains ambiguous. There are 15 residues in the CDR3. Trimming pared 1 base from V and 7 bases from J, leaving 16 bases between. The germline V gene has CDR1 SEHNR and CDR2 FQNEAQ (reference sequence). CDR3 coding DNA: TGTGCCAGCAGCTTAGGAGTTGTCGGAGACTGTGGCTACACCTTC. This translates into CASSLGVVGDCGYTF.

This clonotype appeared a single time. This rearrangement joins TRBV29-1 to TRBJ2-2; 12 bases line up with TRBD2. V shed 4 bases, J shed 4 bases, and the junction held 10 bases outside the gene matches. The germline gives CDR1 SQVTM, CDR2 ANQGSEA. The CDR3 is 17 residues long. The CDR3 loop reads CSVGVLAGGRVTGELFF. DNA of the CDR3: TGCAGCGTTGGTGTTCTAGCGGGGGGGCGGGTCACCGGGGAGCTGTTTTTT.

This clonotype was counted at least ten times. The chain links TRBV7-6 to TRBJ2-7, with 7 bases identical to TRBD2. With V trimmed by 4 bases and J by 0 bases, 9 bases remained unmatched. The CDR3 runs to 16 residues. CDR1 is SGHVS, CDR2 FNYEAQ, per germline. CDR3 sequence (DNA): TGTGCCAGCAGCTCCCGAGGGGAGGGCGCCTCCTACGAGCAGTACTTC. This codes for CASSSRGEGASYEQYF.

As regards this clonotype: A clone one base away is much larger, so this may be a read error. This chain links TRBV2 with TRBJ2-7; D could derive from TRBD1 or TRBD2 (5 bases each). CDR1 and CDR2 from the germline V gene are SNHLY and FYNNEI. With 7 bases removed from V and 0 bases from J, the gap between germline ends came to 13 bases. This CDR3 is built from 14 residues. CDR3 in amino acids: CASTSGTGSYEQYF. The CDR3 nucleotides read TGTGCCAGCACTTCCGGGACGGGCTCCTACGAGCAGTACTTC. The whole variable domain, filled in from reference TRBV2 and TRBJ2-7, reads EPEVTQTPSHQVTQMGQEVILRCVPISNHLYFYWYRQILGQKVEFLVSFYNNEISEKSEIFDDQFSVERPDGSNFTLKIRSTKLEDSAMYFCASTSGTGSYEQYFGPGTRLTVT.

The rearrangement links TRBV7-2 to TRBJ2-7; the D call may be TRBD1 or TRBD2 (5 bases each). This CDR3 comprises 13 residues. Trimming stripped 1 base from V and 9 bases from J, with 13 bases between. Germline CDR1 reads SGHTA; CDR2 reads FQGNSA. This CDR3 is CASSLGGTFWQYF. The CDR3, as DNA: TGTGCCAGCAGCTTAGGAGGGACGTTCTGGCAGTACTTC.

The chain links TRBV27 to TRBJ2-4; possible D gene TRBD2, 6 bases. Trimming left V 0 bases short and J 6 bases short, with 30 bases between. Germline V gene sequence: CDR1 MNHEY, CDR2 SMNVEV (reference sequence). The CDR3 runs to 21 residues. DNA of the CDR3: TGTGCCAGCAGTTTATCGCTGGTTCGAACTCTAAGTGGGGGAGGCCCAAACATTCAGTACTTC. Translating gives CASSLSLVRTLSGGGPNIQYF.

The table lists this clonotype with many counts. The V gene is TRBV6-5, the J gene TRBJ2-2; a possible D gene is TRBD2 (5 bases). Germline loops: CDR1 MNHEY, CDR2 SVGAGI. This CDR3 contains 12 residues. The V and J ends lost 6 bases and 7 bases respectively, with 9 bases between them. The CDR3 loop is CASSLGGGELFF. The CDR3 DNA reads as TGTGCCAGCAGCCTTGGAGGCGGGGAGCTGTTTTTT.